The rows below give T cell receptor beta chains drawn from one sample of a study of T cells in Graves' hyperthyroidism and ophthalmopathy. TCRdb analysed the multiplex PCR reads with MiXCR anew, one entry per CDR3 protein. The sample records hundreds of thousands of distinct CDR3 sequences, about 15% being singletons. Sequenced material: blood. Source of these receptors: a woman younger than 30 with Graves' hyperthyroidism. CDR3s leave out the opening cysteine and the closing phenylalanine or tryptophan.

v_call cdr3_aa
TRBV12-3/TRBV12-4 ASSLVATAANTGELF
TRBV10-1 ASSAHSNYEQY
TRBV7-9 ASSLAPALADTQY
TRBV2 ASSRNSEDTEAF
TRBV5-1 ASSLVEGIEQF
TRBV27 ASSLNTLGDIQY
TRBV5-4 ASRLTGKETQY
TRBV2 ASSGDVYGNQPQH
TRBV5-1 ASSLVGGTGGYT
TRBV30 AWSQGLDNEQF
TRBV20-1 SATLTSGSLEQF
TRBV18 ASSPRVAEETQY
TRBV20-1 SANAGDNSPLH
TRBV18 ASSPPGRWETQY
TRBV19 ASSSPLRPSTDTQY
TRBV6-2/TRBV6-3 ASSWGLSELGTEAF
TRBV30 AWSVLTTGINYGYT
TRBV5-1 ASSYRQGELF
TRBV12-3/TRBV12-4 ASSDRDLGGYEQY
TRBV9 ASSARINQPQH
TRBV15 ATSSTKGLYSNQPQH
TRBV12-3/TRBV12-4 ASAKGKGETQY
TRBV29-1 SVGGLAGVPTYEQY
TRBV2 ASSDPGQGRREQY
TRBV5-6 ASSKGWGSPLH
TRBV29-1 SVAIDLYEQY
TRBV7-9 ASSFDGATRGVAGLPNTQY